Below, 14 T cell receptor beta chains from the same sample are listed, as sequenced in a study of blood T cell repertoires in COVID-19. TCRdb keeps only in-frame clones here, not all; method: immunoSEQ multiplex PCR. The repertoire holds about 180,000 clones, with 86% as singletons. Sequenced input: peripheral blood. Every receptor here comes from a woman aged 25 to 39 with active or convalescent COVID-19.

This clone has just a few counts. The V gene is TRBV6-5, the J gene TRBJ2-1; 12 bases match TRBD1. CDR3 size: 14 residues. From germline, CDR1 is MNHEY and CDR2 SVGAGI. With V trimmed by 3 bases and J by 9 bases, 3 bases remained unmatched. In DNA form, the CDR3 reads TGTGCCAGCAGTTATTGGGACAGGGGGCTTGAGCAGTTCTTC. This codes for CASSYWDRGLEQFF.

The gene calls are TRBV14 and TRBJ2-6; possibly TRBD2 for D (7 bases). Germline V gives CDR1 SGHDN, CDR2 FVKESK. Trimming shortened V by 3 bases and J by 3 bases, and 21 bases separated the two germline ends. This CDR3 is built from 19 residues. The DNA of the CDR3 is TGTGCCAGCAGCCACCGGGGGTCCGGGGGGCGGTATGGGGCCAACGTCCTGACTTTC. Translation gives CASSHRGSGGRYGANVLTF.

The rearrangement links TRBV5-1 to TRBJ2-1; D may be TRBD2 (5 bases). CDR1 is SGHRS and CDR2 is YFSETQ in the germline V gene. CDR3 size: 11 residues. The V end was cut by 0 bases, the J end by 14 bases, with 9 bases between. Written as DNA, the CDR3 is TGCGCCAGCAGCTTGGGGCTAGCTGAGTTCTTC. Its protein is CASSLGLAEFF.

The chain has TRBV11-3 and TRBJ1-1; TRBD1 is a possible D gene (5 bases). V was trimmed by 2 bases and J by 0 bases, leaving 7 bases between them. CDR1 and CDR2 from the germline V gene are SGHNT and YENEEA. This CDR3 region has 14 residues. The CDR3 here is CASSLLTVNTEAFF. CDR3 coding DNA: TGTGCCAGCAGCTTACTGACAGTGAACACTGAAGCTTTCTTT.

This chain links TRBV12-5 with TRBJ2-7; TRBD2 matches at 7 bases. Looked up from germline, CDR1 is LGHNT and CDR2 is FRNRAP. V trimming: 1 base; J trimming: 1 base; junction bases outside the gene matches: 10. There are 17 residues in the CDR3. The CDR3, as DNA: TGTGCTAGTGGTTTGGGCCCCCGGACTAGATCGTCCTACGAGCAGTACTTC. It is translated as CASGLGPRTRSSYEQYF.

This chain joins TRBV12-5 and TRBJ2-7; a weak D match, TRBD2 (6 bases). Trimming cost V 1 base and J 4 bases, with 8 bases left between them. Germline assignment: CDR1 LGHNT and CDR2 FRNRAP. The CDR3 runs 13 residues. The CDR3 here is CASGLAGTYEQYF. Here the CDR3 DNA reads TGTGCTAGTGGTTTGGCTGGGACTTACGAGCAGTACTTC.

This clone was seen once. This chain joins TRBV19 and TRBJ1-1, with 9 nucleotides matching TRBD1. This CDR3 region has 15 residues. Germline loops: CDR1 LNHDA, CDR2 SQIVND (reference sequence). V trimming: 6 bases; J trimming: 1 base; junction bases outside the gene matches: 6. DNA of the CDR3: TGTGCCAGTAGGACTACAGGGGGCACGAACACTGAAGCTTTCTTT. Protein: CASRTTGGTNTEAFF.

This clone appeared a few times. Other DNA sequences of this sample code for an identical CDR3. This sequence joins TRBV7-9 and TRBJ2-7; weak D call: TRBD1 (5 bases). The CDR3 has 13 residues. Germline CDR1 and CDR2: SEHNR and FQNEAQ (reference sequence). With 6 bases removed from V and 5 bases from J, the gap between germline ends came to 14 bases. CDR3 region: CASSRSQGHEQYF. The CDR3 DNA reads as TGTGCCAGCAGTCGATCCCAGGGCCACGAGCAGTACTTC.

The chain recombines TRBV5-4 with TRBJ1-2; 11 nucleotides align to TRBD1. The CDR3 loop spans 12 amino acids. Germline V CDR1 and CDR2: SGHNT, YYREEE (reference sequence). The junction had 6 bases not matched to a gene; V was cut back by 9 bases and J by 8 bases. The CDR3 spells CATEDRGRGYTF. Written as DNA, the CDR3 is TGTGCCACCGAGGACAGGGGGCGAGGCTACACCTTC.

This clone appeared once. The chain uses TRBV7-5 and TRBJ1-3. TRBV7-5 counts as a pseudogene. The CDR3 has 15 residues. This chain's CDR3 is CARIDGLYSGNTIYF. In DNA, the CDR3 is TGTGCCAGAATCGACGGACTGTACTCTGGAAACACCATATATTTT.

This clone has just a few counts. CDR3 sequence (DNA): TGTGCCAGTAGTATCCGGGGTAACACTGAAGCTTTCTTT. It translates to CASSIRGNTEAFF. V and J are TRBV19 and TRBJ1-1; the D is unclear. The CDR3 is made up of 13 amino acids. Germline V gives CDR1 LNHDA, CDR2 SQIVND (reference sequence). Trimming removed 3 bases from V and 2 bases from J, with 7 bases in between.

V gene TRBV24-1 combines with J gene TRBJ2-1, with D perhaps TRBD2 (5 bases). V was trimmed by 4 bases and J by 0 bases, leaving 15 bases between them. Per germline, CDR1 KGHDR and CDR2 SFDVKD. This CDR3 comprises 17 residues. CDR3 nucleotide sequence: TGTGCCACCAGTGAGTCCCATAGCGTTTACTCCTACAATGAGCAGTTCTTC. This sequence encodes CATSESHSVYSYNEQFF.

The J gene is TRBJ2-7, the V gene TRBV19, with 8 bases lining up with TRBD1. J lost 4 bases, V lost 4 bases, and 12 bases had no gene match. The CDR3 runs to 16 residues. Germline CDR1 LNHDA, CDR2 SQIVND (reference sequence). The CDR3 here is CASSKQGAPWSYEQYF. CDR3 nucleotides: TGTGCCAGTAGTAAGCAGGGGGCGCCTTGGTCTTACGAGCAGTACTTC.

As to this clone: Compared with germline, one end of the junction differs, possibly owing to a read error. This chain links TRBV7-9 with TRBJ2-1; 9 bases match TRBD2. In germline, CDR1 is SEHNR, CDR2 FQNEAQ (reference sequence). This CDR3 is built from 15 residues. The CDR3 spells CASSEASSGKNEHFF. The CDR3 DNA reads as TGTGCCAGCAGCGAGGCGTCTAGCGGGAAGAATGAGCATTTCTTC.